The 22 T cell receptor beta chains in this list originate from one sample, sequenced in a study of cytomegalovirus exposure and HLA in healthy donors. Amplification used 60 Vbeta primers and 13 Jbeta primers. The data were produced by immunoSEQ multiplex PCR, yet TCRdb's version contains in-frame clones alone and is incomplete. The sample lists hundreds of thousands of clones; roughly 91% were seen once. Source material: PBMCs. These receptors all stem from a woman aged 18-29 years in good health and CMV-seronegative.

As for this clone: Compared with germline, one end of the junction differs, possibly owing to a read error. The chain couples TRBV7-9 to TRBJ1-1; unclear D gene. The germline V gene encodes CDR1 SEHNR and CDR2 FQNEAQ (reference sequence). CDR3 length: 13 amino acids. This chain's CDR3 is CSSSTTTNTEAFF. CDR3 coding DNA: TGTTCCAGCAGCACAACAACGAACACTGAAGCTTTCTTT.

This chain uses TRBV6-1 with TRBJ2-7, with 8 nucleotides matching TRBD1. The CDR3 is 15 amino acids. Trimming took 5 bases from V and 3 from J; bases not matched to a gene: 9. Germline CDR1 MNHNS, CDR2 SASEGT. The CDR3 DNA reads as TGTGCCAGCAGTCCCGGTCGGACAGGGAACTACGAGCAGTACTTC. It encodes CASSPGRTGNYEQYF.

This sequence joins TRBV27 and TRBJ1-4; D is unclear. The CDR3 is 13 amino acids. The germline V gene encodes CDR1 MNHEY and CDR2 SMNVEV (reference sequence). V was cut by 2 bases and J by 3 bases, with 4 bases left in between. The CDR3 sequence is CASSLLPNEKLFF. In DNA form, the CDR3 reads TGTGCCAGCAGTTTACTCCCTAATGAAAAACTGTTTTTT.

V gene TRBV19 combines with J gene TRBJ2-1, with 13 bases fitting TRBD2. CDR3 length equals 17 residues. The V segment lost 4 bases and the J segment 5 bases; nucleotides outside the gene matches: 8. CDR1 is LNHDA and CDR2 is SQIVND in the germline V gene (reference sequence). This CDR3 reads CASSTSGLAGAHNEQFF. CDR3 nucleotides: TGTGCCAGTAGTACCTCCGGACTAGCGGGAGCACACAATGAGCAGTTCTTC.

The chain combines TRBV7-2 with TRBJ2-7; 12 positions match TRBD2. This CDR3 is 14 amino acids long. After removal of 2 bases from V and 5 bases from J, the junction contained 1 base not matched to a gene. The germline V gene encodes CDR1 SGHTA and CDR2 FQGNSA. The CDR3 here is CASSLLAGGNEQYF. The CDR3 DNA reads as TGTGCCAGCAGCTTACTAGCGGGAGGGAACGAGCAGTACTTC.

The V gene is TRBV18, the J gene TRBJ2-1; maybe TRBD1 (5 bases). CDR3 length: 16 amino acids. The V and J ends lost 2 bases and 6 bases respectively, with 17 bases between them. Germline CDR1 KGHSH, CDR2 LQKENI. For the CDR3, the DNA is TGTGCCAGCTCACCAAACGTTCAGGGAATCTCCAATGAGCAGTTCTTC. Residues: CASSPNVQGISNEQFF.

The V gene is TRBV2, the J gene TRBJ1-5; D may be TRBD1 (6 bases). Trimming removed 5 bases at V and 2 bases at J, with 10 bases between. CDR3 length: 14 residues. Germline CDR1 SNHLY, CDR2 FYNNEI. The CDR3 loop reads CASSLQGGNQPQHF. The CDR3 DNA follows: TGTGCCAGCAGTCTACAGGGTGGCAATCAGCCCCAGCATTTT.

The CDR3 is CASSFNSGGFTDTQYF. The CDR3 DNA reads as TGTGCCAGCAGCTTTAATAGCGGGGGATTCACAGATACGCAGTATTTT. V and J are TRBV7-2 and TRBJ2-3; 9 bases agree with TRBD2. In germline, CDR1 is SGHTA, CDR2 FQGNSA. The J segment lost 2 bases and the V segment lost 3 bases, leaving 6 bases of the junction unmatched. The CDR3 extends over 16 amino acids. Based on the CDR3 plus reference TRBV7-2 and TRBJ2-3, the full variable domain is GAGVSQSPSNKVTEKGKDVELRCDPISGHTALYWYRQSLGQGLEFLIYFQGNSAPDKSGLPSDRFSAERTGGSVSTLTIQRTQQEDSAVYLCASSFNSGGFTDTQYFGPGTRLTVL.

The chain couples TRBV7-2 to TRBJ2-3; D perhaps matches TRBD2 (6 bases). This CDR3 region has 12 residues. Trimming removed 5 bases at V and 9 bases at J, with 12 bases between. Germline V gene data show CDR1 as SGHTA and CDR2 as FQGNSA. The CDR3 protein is CASSRRGLTQYF. The CDR3 coding sequence is TGTGCCAGCAGCCGGAGGGGATTGACGCAGTATTTT. Based on the CDR3 plus reference TRBV7-2 and TRBJ2-3, the full variable domain is GAGVSQSPSNKVTEKGKDVELRCDPISGHTALYWYRQSLGQGLEFLIYFQGNSAPDKSGLPSDRFSAERTGGSVSTLTIQRTQQEDSAVYLCASSRRGLTQYFGPGTRLTVL.

The chain combines TRBV5-1 with TRBJ2-7, with 7 bases lining up with TRBD2. V lost 1 base to trimming and J lost 0 bases; unmatched junction nucleotides: 7. The CDR3 spans 16 residues. The V gene's germline CDR1 is SGHRS and CDR2 YFSETQ. The CDR3 DNA reads TGCGCCAGCAGCTTGCGGGGGGTGGGGAGCTCCTACGAGCAGTACTTC. Its protein product is CASSLRGVGSSYEQYF. Based on the CDR3 plus reference TRBV5-1 and TRBJ2-7, the full variable domain is KAGVTQTPRYLIKTRGQQVTLSCSPISGHRSVSWYQQTPGQGLQFLFEYFSETQRNKGNFPGRFSGRQFSNSRSEMNVSTLELGDSALYLCASSLRGVGSSYEQYFGPGTRLTVT.

This clone appeared once. Here the CDR3 reads CASSLGQGQETQYF. DNA for the CDR3: TGTGCCAGCAGCCTCGGACAGGGGCAAGAGACCCAGTACTTC. This chain connects TRBV5-4 to TRBJ2-5; 9 positions agree with TRBD1. The CDR3 covers 14 residues. Trimming removed 4 bases from V and 2 bases from J; junction bases left unmatched: 3. From germline, CDR1 is SGHNT and CDR2 YYREEE (reference sequence).

This chain joins TRBV12-5 and TRBJ2-2, with TRBD1 matching 8 bases. The CDR3 runs 15 residues. J lost 4 bases, V lost 0 bases, and 1 base had no gene match. From germline, CDR1 is LGHNT and CDR2 FRNRAP. The CDR3 is CASGLVTGGTGELFF. In nucleotides, the CDR3 is TGTGCTAGTGGTTTGGTCACAGGGGGCACCGGGGAGCTGTTTTTT. The full variable domain, its missing parts supplied by reference TRBV12-5 and TRBJ2-2, is DARVTQTPRHKVTEMGQEVTMRCQPILGHNTVFWYRQTMMQGLELLAYFRNRAPLDDSGMPKDRFSAEMPDATLATLKIQPSEPRDSAVYFCASGLVTGGTGELFFGEGSRLTVL.

V gene TRBV10-2 combines with J gene TRBJ1-1; D may be TRBD1 (6 bases). The CDR3 contains 12 residues. V gave up 6 bases and J gave up 2 bases, with 7 bases separating them. The germline CDR1 and CDR2 sequences are WSHSY and SAAADI. The CDR3, as DNA: TGCGCCAGCAGGGGACAAAACACTGAAGCTTTCTTT. This sequence encodes CASRGQNTEAFF.

The genes are TRBV19 and TRBJ2-1; D is ambiguous. With 5 bases removed from V and 6 bases from J, the gap between germline ends came to 14 bases. This CDR3 has 14 residues. Germline V CDR1 and CDR2: LNHDA, SQIVND (reference sequence). CDR3 protein: CASSEDFYFNEQFF. The CDR3 bases are TGTGCCAGTAGTGAAGACTTTTACTTCAATGAGCAGTTCTTC.

The V and J genes are TRBV13 and TRBJ2-5; the match to TRBD2 covers 14 bases. Germline CDR1 reads PRHDT; CDR2 reads FYEKMQ (reference sequence). V was clipped by 5 bases and J by 7 bases; unmatched bases: 6. The CDR3 is 15 amino acids. The CDR3 DNA reads as TGTGCCAGCAGCCGGACTAGCGGGGGGCGGGCGACCCAGTACTTC. Residues: CASSRTSGGRATQYF.

This clone is a singleton in its sample. J is TRBJ2-2 and V is TRBV10-1, with 8 positions matching TRBD1. The CDR3 is made up of 14 amino acids. J gave up 6 bases and V 1 base, and 1 base lay outside the gene matches. The germline CDR1 and CDR2 sequences are WNHNN and SYGVQD (reference sequence). The CDR3 here is CASSEWTGSGELFF. CDR3 nucleotide sequence: TGCGCCAGCAGTGAGTGGACAGGGTCCGGGGAGCTGTTTTTT.

The chain links TRBV7-2 to TRBJ2-7, with 11 bases fitting TRBD2. Germline CDR1 and CDR2: SGHTA and FQGNSA. Unmatched junction bases numbered 7, after V lost 1 base and J lost 5 bases. The CDR3 is made up of 16 amino acids. The CDR3 sequence is CASSLGALAGEDEQYF. As DNA, the CDR3 is TGTGCCAGCAGCTTAGGGGCACTAGCGGGAGAAGACGAGCAGTACTTC. The whole variable domain, filled in from reference TRBV7-2 and TRBJ2-7, reads GAGVSQSPSNKVTEKGKDVELRCDPISGHTALYWYRQSLGQGLEFLIYFQGNSAPDKSGLPSDRFSAERTGGSVSTLTIQRTQQEDSAVYLCASSLGALAGEDEQYFGPGTRLTVT.

V and J are TRBV5-1 and TRBJ1-5; 11 bases match TRBD1. Germline V CDR1 and CDR2: SGHRS, YFSETQ. After removal of 3 bases from V and 5 bases from J, the junction contained 4 bases not matched to a gene. The CDR3 covers 15 residues. The CDR3 loop is CASSWTGGRDQPQHF. The CDR3 DNA follows: TGCGCCAGCAGCTGGACAGGGGGCAGGGATCAGCCCCAGCATTTT.

CDR3 sequence (DNA): TGTGCCAGCAGCATATACAGGGGCTCTGGGGCCAACGTCCTGACTTTC. Protein: CASSIYRGSGANVLTF. The genes are TRBV7-9 and TRBJ2-6; 7 bases align to TRBD1. Germline lookup yields CDR1 SEHNR and CDR2 FQNEAQ (reference sequence). The J segment lost 0 bases and the V segment lost 5 bases, leaving 4 bases of the junction unmatched. This CDR3 contains 16 residues. Based on the CDR3 plus reference TRBV7-9 and TRBJ2-6, the full variable domain is DTGVSQNPRHKITKRGQNVTFRCDPISEHNRLYWYRQTLGQGPEFLTYFQNEAQLEKSRLLSDRFSAERPKGSFSTLEIQRTEQGDSAMYLCASSIYRGSGANVLTFGAGSRLTVL.

The V and J genes are TRBV6-6 and TRBJ1-2, with 12 bases lining up with TRBD1. CDR1 is MNHNY, CDR2 SVGAGI, per germline (reference sequence). Trimming at V came to 6 bases and at J to 5 bases, leaving 10 bases not matched to a gene. This CDR3 is 16 amino acids long. The DNA for the CDR3 is TGTGCCAGCAGAGCTACCGGGACAGGGGGCGCGTATGGCTACACCTTC. Its translation is CASRATGTGGAYGYTF.

The chain has TRBV7-6 and TRBJ2-7, with D perhaps matching TRBD2 (6 bases). Trimming removed 5 bases at V and 3 bases at J, with 14 bases between. Germline V gene data show CDR1 as SGHVS and CDR2 as FNYEAQ. The CDR3 has 14 residues. CDR3: CASSPIAEHYEQYF. The CDR3 DNA follows: TGTGCCAGCAGCCCGATAGCGGAGCACTACGAGCAGTACTTC.

V and J are TRBV5-1 and TRBJ1-2; a weak D match, TRBD1 (6 bases). Trimming took 0 bases from V and 4 from J, leaving 7 bases between them. CDR3 length: 13 amino acids. Germline-derived CDR1 and CDR2 are SGHRS and YFSETQ. This chain's CDR3 is CASSLVDSYGYTF. CDR3 bases: TGCGCCAGCAGCTTGGTGGACAGCTATGGCTACACCTTC.